The 22 T cell receptor beta chains below all came from one sample that was sequenced in a study of cytomegalovirus exposure and HLA in healthy donors (dated by TCRdb to the late 2010s). Receptors were amplified or captured by the immunoSEQ multiplex PCR assay. For the multiplex PCR, a mixture combining 60 forward primers for TCR Vbeta segments and 13 reverse primers for TCR Jbeta segments was used. Not all clones reach the TCRdb copy of this immuneACCESS table, which keeps in-frame sequences only. Checked studies attribute under half of the gap to unresolved V genes and leave the rest unexplained. Present in this sample are 150,000 to 200,000 clones, roughly 80% of which were seen just once. Less than 2.5% of the sample is held by the ten biggest clonotypes. Sequenced sample: PBMCs. The receptors were sampled from a male donor in good health and CMV-seronegative.

Within the sample, this clone is medium-sized. The chain uses TRBV25-1 and TRBJ1-4, with D possibly TRBD1 on 5 matching bases. The CDR3 has 14 residues. Trimming stripped 4 bases from V and 5 bases from J, with 11 bases between. Germline V gene data show CDR1 as MGHDK and CDR2 as SYGVNS. The DNA for the CDR3 is TGTGCCAGCAGTGGGTCAGGGCCGAATGAAAAACTGTTTTTT. Translated, it gives CASSGSGPNEKLFF.

This clone was observed a single time. The V and J genes are TRBV5-1 and TRBJ1-1; no clear D gene. Per germline, CDR1 SGHRS and CDR2 YFSETQ. The CDR3 runs 15 residues. The V gene lost 4 bases and the J gene lost 4 bases, with 17 bases spanning the gap. Here the CDR3 reads CASSTMTGRVTEAFF. CDR3 in DNA: TGCGCCAGCAGCACGATGACGGGGAGGGTCACTGAAGCTTTCTTT.

This chain uses TRBV29-1 with TRBJ2-3; 9 nucleotides match TRBD1. The trim removed 3 bases at V and 4 bases at J, leaving 2 bases unmatched. This CDR3 region has 13 residues. Germline CDR1 reads SQVTM; CDR2 reads ANQGSEA. The CDR3: CSVERTGADTQYF. The CDR3 coding sequence is TGCAGCGTTGAGAGGACAGGGGCAGATACGCAGTATTTT.

This rearrangement joins TRBV4-1 to TRBJ1-5, with 8 nucleotides matching TRBD1. Germline CDR1 reads MGHRA; CDR2 reads YSYEKL. Trimming took 1 base from V and 3 from J; bases not matched to a gene: 5. The CDR3 loop spans 16 amino acids. As DNA, the CDR3 is TGCGCCAGCAGCCAAGCCGAGACAGGGGACAATCAGCCCCAGCATTTT. Its translation: CASSQAETGDNQPQHF.

The rearrangement joins TRBV5-1 to TRBJ2-5; TRBD1 agrees at 7 bases. With V trimmed by 3 bases and J by 4 bases, 3 bases remained unmatched. The CDR3 extends over 13 amino acids. The germline V gene has CDR1 SGHRS and CDR2 YFSETQ. CDR3 sequence reads: CASSWDRRETQYF. CDR3 bases: TGCGCCAGCAGCTGGGACAGAAGAGAGACCCAGTACTTC.

The V call is TRBV10-1, the J call TRBJ1-2; D gene ambiguous. The length of the CDR3 is 13 residues. Trimming took 0 bases from V and 8 from J, leaving 10 bases between them. CDR1 WNHNN and CDR2 SYGVQD come from the germline V gene (reference sequence). The CDR3 DNA follows: TGCGCCAGCAGTGAGTCCCCGCAGAGGGGCTACACCTTC. Its protein is CASSESPQRGYTF.

This clone appeared a few times. The chain joins TRBV6-4 to TRBJ2-5; possibly TRBD1 for D (6 bases). V lost 6 bases to trimming and J lost 4 bases, with 12 bases between them. CDR3 size: 13 residues. Germline CDR1 is MRHNA and CDR2 is SNTAGT. In DNA form, the CDR3 reads TGTGCCAGCAGCCCAGGGGCGGGAGAGACCCAGTACTTC. As protein: CASSPGAGETQYF.

The chain joins TRBV5-4 to TRBJ1-5, with a tentative D call TRBD1 (6 bases). The germline V gene encodes CDR1 SGHNT and CDR2 YYREEE (reference sequence). V was shortened by 0 bases and J by 7 bases, with 11 bases between the two germline ends. The CDR3 consists of 14 residues. The chain's CDR3 is CASSLAGGGQPQHF. In DNA form, the CDR3 reads TGTGCCAGCAGCTTGGCGGGGGGCGGCCAGCCCCAGCATTTT.

The chain combines TRBV6-4 with TRBJ2-2, with D perhaps TRBD1 (6 bases). The CDR3 has 14 amino acids. Germline loops: CDR1 MRHNA, CDR2 SNTAGT. V dropped 6 bases and J dropped 0 bases, with 8 bases sitting between them. The CDR3, as DNA: TGTGCCAGCAGCAGGGGTACGAACACCGGGGAGCTGTTTTTT. It codes for CASSRGTNTGELFF.

This chain joins TRBV7-2 and TRBJ1-5, with 8 bases identical to TRBD1. V gave up 4 bases and J gave up 5 bases; unmatched junction bases: 4. The CDR3 has 14 residues. The germline V gene encodes CDR1 SGHTA and CDR2 FQGNSA. The CDR3 DNA is TGTGCCAGCAGCTCCGGGGACAGGTATCAGCCCCAGCATTTT. This translates into CASSSGDRYQPQHF.

Here the CDR3 DNA reads TGTGCTAGTGGTTTGGGGACAGGGTCTAACTATGGCTACACCTTC. Amino acids: CASGLGTGSNYGYTF. The chain has TRBV12-5 and TRBJ1-2, with 8 bases fitting TRBD1. The CDR3 has 15 residues. J lost 0 bases, V lost 1 base, and 1 base had no gene match. The germline CDR1 and CDR2 sequences are LGHNT and FRNRAP.

V and J are TRBV7-9 and TRBJ2-3; 10 nucleotides agree with TRBD1. With 6 bases clipped from V and 5 bases from J, the junction kept 8 bases outside the gene matches. The CDR3 consists of 15 residues. Germline V lookup: CDR1 SEHNR, CDR2 FQNEAQ (reference sequence). CDR3 DNA sequence: TGTGCCAGCAGTTCCGGACAGGGGGTCGTAGATACGCAGTATTTT. Residues: CASSSGQGVVDTQYF.

The rearrangement links TRBV13 to TRBJ1-2; no clear D gene. The V gene lost 4 bases and the J gene lost 0 bases, with 18 bases spanning the gap. The germline CDR1 and CDR2 sequences are PRHDT and FYEKMQ (reference sequence). This CDR3 has 17 residues. This CDR3 is CASSSLGLTGANYGYTF. In nucleotides, the CDR3 is TGTGCCAGCAGCTCCCTCGGACTTACGGGAGCTAACTATGGCTACACCTTC.

V and J are TRBV18 and TRBJ2-1; 9 bases map to TRBD1. Trimming at V came to 0 bases and at J to 7 bases, leaving 7 bases not matched to a gene. The V gene's germline CDR1 is KGHSH and CDR2 LQKENI. This CDR3 contains 16 residues. The DNA of the CDR3 is TGTGCCAGCTCACCACCTGCGGGACAGGGCGGGAATGAGCAGTTCTTC. It yields the protein CASSPPAGQGGNEQFF.

In its sample, this clone was seen a few times. The V gene is TRBV19, the J gene TRBJ2-1, with 7 bases matching TRBD1. The V and J ends lost 6 bases and 6 bases, in that order; junction bases with no gene match: 5. The germline V gene encodes CDR1 LNHDA and CDR2 SQIVND (reference sequence). The CDR3 has 13 residues. The CDR3 DNA is TGTGCCAGTAGCCCCGACAGGGTCAATGAGCAGTTCTTC. Its translation is CASSPDRVNEQFF.

The chain couples TRBV30 to TRBJ1-2; D ambiguous. CDR1 GTSNPN and CDR2 SVGIG come from the germline V gene (reference sequence). Trimming removed 1 base from V and 4 bases from J, with 13 bases in between. The CDR3 contains 14 residues. This chain's CDR3 is CAWSGLFNSYGYTF. The CDR3 region has the DNA TGTGCCTGGAGTGGCCTTTTTAACAGCTATGGCTACACCTTC.

The chain joins TRBV6-5 to TRBJ1-2; weak D call: TRBD1 (5 bases). This CDR3 contains 14 residues. Germline V gene sequence: CDR1 MNHEY, CDR2 SVGAGI. Trimming stripped 6 bases from V and 6 bases from J, with 17 bases between. CDR3 in DNA: TGTGCCAGCAGCCCCTCGGGGGATCTGGATGGCTACACCTTC. Protein: CASSPSGDLDGYTF.

The V call is TRBV20-1, the J call TRBJ1-2, with 7 bases lining up with TRBD1. CDR1 is DFQATT and CDR2 is SNEGSKA in the germline V gene (reference sequence). The CDR3 covers 11 residues. The V gene end was trimmed by 6 bases and the J gene end by 6 bases; junction bases not matched to a gene: 4. In DNA form, the CDR3 reads TGCAGTGCAGGACAGGTGAATGGCTACACCTTC. Its protein product is CSAGQVNGYTF.

A single count supports this clone. The chain employs TRBV19 and TRBJ1-2, with 9 bases matching TRBD1. This CDR3 contains 15 residues. V was clipped by 5 bases and J by 7 bases; unmatched bases: 11. Germline V gene lookup returns CDR1 LNHDA and CDR2 SQIVND (reference sequence). CDR3 coding DNA: TGTGCCAGTAGTGTTACCGGGACAGGGAAATTTGGCTACACCTTC. Translated, it gives CASSVTGTGKFGYTF.

The chain couples TRBV6-1 to TRBJ1-6, with TRBD1 as a possible D gene (6 bases). From germline, CDR1 is MNHNS and CDR2 SASEGT. The length of the CDR3 is 16 residues. Trimming left V 1 base short and J 6 bases short, with 13 bases between. The CDR3, as DNA: TGTGCCAGCAGTGAAGATAACAGGGCACTTAATTCACCCCTCCACTTT. This translates into CASSEDNRALNSPLHF.

The chain couples TRBV7-9 to TRBJ1-5; D is uncertain. Per germline, CDR1 SEHNR and CDR2 FQNEAQ (reference sequence). The CDR3 covers 14 residues. Between the trimmed V and J ends, which lost 2 bases and 3 bases, there was a span of 8 bases. DNA of the CDR3: TGTGCCAGCAGCTTACCCGGTTTCAATCAGCCCCAGCATTTT. This encodes CASSLPGFNQPQHF.

The rearrangement links TRBV7-2 to TRBJ1-4; 8 nucleotides match TRBD1. There are 14 residues in the CDR3. The V and J ends lost 3 bases and 6 bases, in that order; junction bases with no gene match: 3. Looked up from germline, CDR1 is SGHTA and CDR2 is FQGNSA. The CDR3 spells CASSFGQGYEKLFF. In DNA form, the CDR3 reads TGTGCCAGCAGCTTTGGACAGGGCTATGAAAAACTGTTTTTT.